Here is one TCR beta chain with its context. Its cognate antigen is unknown. The assay was immunoSEQ multiplex PCR, and TCRdb's table has in-frame clones only and misses some. The table has tens of thousands of clones, approximately 89% seen once. This specimen comes from a study of OX40 agonist ivuxolimab in advanced cancers. The study's findings and limits: CD8+ T cells (on average) carried more expanded clones than CD4+ T cells. Antigens targeted by the expanded peripheral T cells were not determined.

Here the sequenced sample was CD4+ or CD8+ T cells sorted from blood, taken in a trial of the OX40 agonist ivuxolimab. The TCR sequence derives from an adult with an advanced solid tumor such as melanoma, head and neck, liver or kidney cancer.

DNA of the CDR3: TGCAGTGCCACTCCTCTAGACGCAGCTTTCTTT. Its translation: CSATPLDAAFF. This chain links TRBV20-1 with TRBJ1-1; D is ambiguous. The CDR3 consists of 11 residues. Germline V gene data show CDR1 as DFQATT and CDR2 as SNEGSKA (reference sequence). Trimming took 6 bases from V and 10 from J, leaving 15 bases between them.